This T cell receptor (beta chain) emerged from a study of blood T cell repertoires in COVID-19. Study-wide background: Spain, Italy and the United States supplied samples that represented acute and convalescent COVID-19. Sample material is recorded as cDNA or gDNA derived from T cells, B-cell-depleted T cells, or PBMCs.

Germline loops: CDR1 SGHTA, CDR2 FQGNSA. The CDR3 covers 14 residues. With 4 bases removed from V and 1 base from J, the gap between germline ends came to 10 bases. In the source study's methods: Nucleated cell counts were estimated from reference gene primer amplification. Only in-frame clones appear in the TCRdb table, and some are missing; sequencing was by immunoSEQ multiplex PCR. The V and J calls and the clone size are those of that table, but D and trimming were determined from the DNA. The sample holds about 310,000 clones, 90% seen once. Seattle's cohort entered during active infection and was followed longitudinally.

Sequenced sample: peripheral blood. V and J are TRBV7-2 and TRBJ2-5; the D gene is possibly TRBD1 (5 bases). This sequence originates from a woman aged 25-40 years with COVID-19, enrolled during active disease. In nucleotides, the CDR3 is TGTGCCAGCAGCTACGGACACCTCCAAGAGACCCAGTACTTC. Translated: CASSYGHLQETQYF. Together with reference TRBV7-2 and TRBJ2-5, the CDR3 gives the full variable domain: GAGVSQSPSNKVTEKGKDVELRCDPISGHTALYWYRQSLGQGLEFLIYFQGNSAPDKSGLPSDRFSAERTGGSVSTLTIQRTQQEDSAVYLCASSYGHLQETQYFGPGTRLLVL.